A single sample is the source of the 32 T cell receptor beta chains below, sequenced in a study of regulatory T cells in long-lasting Graves disease (dated by TCRdb to 2020 to 2023). The meaning of the sample's time point label: newly diagnosed GD, antithyroid drugs for less than 3 months. For both TCR sequencing and RNA sequencing, RNA was extracted from PBMCs using TRIzol. The library came from multiplex PCR. Instrument used: Illumina HiSeq 4000. iRepertoire HTBI primers and Arm-PCR amplification of CDR3 regions were used to construct TCR beta libraries. The public reads were reprocessed in TCRdb via fastp at Q25 and MiXCR, keeping in-frame beta chains. Entries that share a CDR3 protein sequence are merged under the most common genes and DNA. Recorded for this sample are some 450,000 distinct CDR3 sequences; 15% to 20% of them occurred a single time. The biggest ten clones account for approximately 11% of the sample.

This sample also appeared in a second study, on T cells in Graves' hyperthyroidism and ophthalmopathy.

This material consisted of peripheral blood mononuclear cells (PBMCs), taken at new diagnosis, from a patient treated with antithyroid drugs. The receptors originated from a woman in her twenties or thirties with Graves disease. Donor details come from another sample of the same person, matched by shared clones.

There are many counts of this clonotype. J is TRBJ2-5 and V is TRBV2; 7 nucleotides line up with TRBD1. The CDR3 runs 14 residues. V trimming: 4 bases; J trimming: 3 bases; junction bases outside the gene matches: 5. In germline, CDR1 is SNHLY, CDR2 FYNNEI. CDR3 in amino acids: CASSAPTGEETQYF. CDR3 nucleotide sequence: TGTGCCAGCAGTGCACCCACAGGGGAAGAGACCCAGTACTTC. The entire variable domain, with the rest obtained from reference TRBV2 and TRBJ2-5, is as follows: EPEVTQTPSHQVTQMGQEVILRCVPISNHLYFYWYRQILGQKVEFLVSFYNNEISEKSEIFDDQFSVERPDGSNFTLKIRSTKLEDSAMYFCASSAPTGEETQYFGPGTRLLVL.

This clonotype came up many times. V usage is TRBV10-3 and J usage is TRBJ2-5; 9 bases are shared with TRBD1. Germline-derived CDR1 and CDR2 are ENHRY and SYGVKD. Trimming at V came to 6 bases and at J to 2 bases, leaving 4 bases not matched to a gene. This CDR3 contains 14 residues. The CDR3 reads CAISDRGNQETQYF. As DNA, the CDR3 is TGTGCCATCAGCGACAGGGGGAATCAAGAGACCCAGTACTTC.

The rearrangement joins TRBV29-1 to TRBJ2-2, with 7 nucleotides matching TRBD1. The CDR3 consists of 14 residues. Trimming cost V 6 bases and J 6 bases; bases outside gene matches: 10. CDR1 is SQVTM, CDR2 ANQGSEA, per germline. CDR3 sequence reads: CSVRDSRGPGELFF. CDR3 DNA: TGCAGCGTGAGGGACAGTCGCGGCCCCGGGGAGCTGTTTTTT.

This clonotype was counted ten times or more. The chain couples TRBV7-9 to TRBJ2-7; 9 nucleotides match TRBD2. Trimming took 1 base from V and 4 from J; bases not matched to a gene: 2. The CDR3 extends over 14 amino acids. Germline V gene data show CDR1 as SEHNR and CDR2 as FQNEAQ (reference sequence). CDR3 loop: CASSLVAGGYEQYF. Here the CDR3 DNA reads TGTGCCAGCAGCTTAGTTGCGGGAGGGTACGAGCAGTACTTC. The full variable domain, completed using reference TRBV7-9 and TRBJ2-7, is DTGVSQNPRHKITKRGQNVTFRCDPISEHNRLYWYRQTLGQGPEFLTYFQNEAQLEKSRLLSDRFSAERPKGSFSTLEIQRTEQGDSAMYLCASSLVAGGYEQYFGPGTRLTVT.

This clonotype came up many times. The chain combines TRBV12-3 or TRBV12-4 with TRBJ1-1; the D is unclear. Trimming took 4 bases from V and 1 from J, leaving 10 bases between them. CDR3 length: 14 amino acids. In DNA form, the CDR3 reads TGTGCCAGCAGTTCAATAGATACGAACACTGAAGCTTTCTTT. Amino acids: CASSSIDTNTEAFF.

This clonotype was picked up a small number of times. The DNA for the CDR3 is TGTGCCAGCAGCTTAGCGGATGGGGGGGCTGAAGCTTTCTTT. Protein: CASSLADGGAEAFF. The chain links TRBV7-9 to TRBJ1-1, with D perhaps TRBD1 (5 bases). Trimming removed 0 bases at V and 6 bases at J, with 11 bases between. The CDR3 is 14 residues long. Germline CDR1 and CDR2: SEHNR and FQNEAQ (reference sequence).

This clonotype was detected once. It may be a read error: a sequence one base away is much more abundant. The chain combines TRBV7-2 with TRBJ1-1; D gene unclear. There are 16 residues in the CDR3. V was clipped by 1 base and J by 0 bases, with 12 bases between them. Per germline, CDR1 SGHTA and CDR2 FQGNSA. CDR3 protein: CASSLGSTNMNTEAFF. Written as DNA, the CDR3 is TGTGCCAGCAGCTTAGGATCTACCAACATGAACACTGAAGCTTTCTTT.

The rearrangement links TRBV30 to TRBJ1-5, with a weak D call TRBD1 (5 bases). CDR1 and CDR2 (germline): GTSNPN, SVGIG (reference sequence). The V gene lost 2 bases and the J gene lost 14 bases, with 13 bases spanning the gap. This CDR3 is 11 amino acids long. The CDR3 is CAWSHGGPEHF. CDR3 bases: TGTGCCTGGAGTCACGGGGGTCCAGAGCATTTT.

This clonotype was counted ten times or more. V usage is TRBV7-9 and J usage is TRBJ2-7; 8 bases align to TRBD2. The germline V gene has CDR1 SEHNR and CDR2 FQNEAQ (reference sequence). The CDR3 runs 17 residues. V was clipped by 2 bases and J by 2 bases; unmatched bases: 11. The CDR3 DNA sequence: TGTGCCAGCAGCTTATGGGACGGGAGGGTTATTACCTACGAGCAGTACTTC. Its protein is CASSLWDGRVITYEQYF.

This clonotype was found once. Given a much more abundant clone one base away, this may be a read error. The rearrangement joins TRBV7-9 to TRBJ1-4; D uncertain. The germline CDR1 and CDR2 sequences are SEHNR and FQNEAQ (reference sequence). CDR3 length equals 15 residues. Trimming shortened V by 1 base and J by 3 bases, and 9 bases separated the two germline ends. The CDR3 sequence is CASSLVGSPNEKLFF. In nucleotides, the CDR3 is TGTGCCAGCAGCTTAGTGGGCAGTCCTAATGAAAAACTGTTTTTT. Full variable domain (missing parts from reference TRBV7-9 and TRBJ1-4): DTGVSQNPRHKITKRGQNVTFRCDPISEHNRLYWYRQTLGQGPEFLTYFQNEAQLEKSRLLSDRFSAERPKGSFSTLEIQRTEQGDSAMYLCASSLVGSPNEKLFFGSGTQLSVL.

This clonotype was found many times. The DNA for the CDR3 is TGTGCCACCAGTGATTTGCGAGCGGGGAGAAATGAGCAGTTCTTC. Protein sequence: CATSDLRAGRNEQFF. The V gene is TRBV24-1, the J gene TRBJ2-1; 7 positions agree with TRBD2. J gave up 7 bases and V 0 bases, and 5 bases lay outside the gene matches. The CDR3 is 15 residues long. CDR1 is KGHDR and CDR2 is SFDVKD in the germline V gene.

This clonotype was picked up a small number of times. This chain connects TRBV4-3 to TRBJ2-5; possibly TRBD2 for D (5 bases). Germline assignment: CDR1 LGHNA and CDR2 YSLEER. With 0 bases removed from V and 2 bases from J, the gap between germline ends came to 25 bases. The CDR3 spans 20 residues. The CDR3 bases are TGCGCCAGCAGCCAAGAGGTAGTATCTAGCCGAACGCTACTACAAGAGACCCAGTACTTC. It yields the protein CASSQEVVSSRTLLQETQYF.

This clonotype was seen many times. CDR3 bases: TGTGCCAGCAGCCCGGACAGCGTTAGCAATCAGCCCCAGCATTTT. Translated, it gives CASSPDSVSNQPQHF. The V call is TRBV7-9, the J call TRBJ1-5; weak D call: TRBD1 (6 bases). V lost 5 bases, J lost 0 bases, and 11 bases lay in between. In germline, CDR1 is SEHNR, CDR2 FQNEAQ (reference sequence). The CDR3 has 15 residues.

This clonotype was detected many times. The chain has TRBV6-1 and TRBJ2-4; TRBD1 might be the D (6 bases). The CDR3 has 17 amino acids. The germline CDR1 and CDR2 sequences are MNHNS and SASEGT. Between the trimmed V and J ends, which lost 8 bases and 0 bases, there was a span of 20 bases. The CDR3 sequence: CASSATDSPLAKNIQYF. CDR3 nucleotides: TGTGCCAGCTCGGCGACGGACAGCCCGCTAGCCAAAAACATTCAGTACTTC.

V and J are TRBV12-3 or TRBV12-4 and TRBJ1-1; possibly TRBD1 for D (5 bases). V was shortened by 10 bases and J by 4 bases, with 13 bases between the two germline ends. CDR3 length: 12 amino acids. The CDR3 DNA is TGTGCCATTCCGACAGACGGCACTGAAGCTTTCTTT. This translates into CAIPTDGTEAFF.

The sample holds many counts of this clonotype. The V and J genes are TRBV27 and TRBJ2-7; 7 bases fit TRBD1. There are 12 residues in the CDR3. With V trimmed by 4 bases and J by 5 bases, 2 bases remained unmatched. In germline, CDR1 is MNHEY, CDR2 SMNVEV (reference sequence). DNA for the CDR3: TGTGCCAGCAGTTCCGACAGGGACGAGCAGTACTTC. The encoded protein is CASSSDRDEQYF.

The chain recombines TRBV7-9 with TRBJ2-1; TRBD1 matches 9 bases. Trimming cost V 6 bases and J 8 bases; bases outside gene matches: 14. This CDR3 region has 16 residues. The germline V gene has CDR1 SEHNR and CDR2 FQNEAQ (reference sequence). The CDR3 bases are TGTGCCAGCAGTTCGGCCGGGACAGGGTTATTGGATGAGCAGTTCTTC. Encoded protein: CASSSAGTGLLDEQFF.

The chain couples TRBV18 to TRBJ1-4; D gene uncertain. The V end lost 2 bases, the J end lost 8 bases, and 18 bases lay between the germline ends. Per germline, CDR1 KGHSH and CDR2 LQKENI. CDR3 length equals 16 residues. CDR3 protein: CASSPNWAKDGEKLFF. CDR3 DNA: TGTGCCAGCTCACCAAACTGGGCAAAGGACGGCGAAAAACTGTTTTTT.

This clonotype has just one count. This may be a read error, as it is one base from a much larger clone. The rearrangement joins TRBV2 to TRBJ2-7; the D call may be TRBD1 or TRBD2 (6 bases each). This CDR3 has 11 residues. Germline V CDR1 and CDR2: SNHLY, FYNNEI. V was clipped by 7 bases and J by 6 bases, with 10 bases between them. CDR3 protein: CASKGGCEQYF. The DNA for the CDR3 is TGTGCCAGCAAGGGGGGCTGCGAGCAGTACTTC.

This clonotype was detected many times. The chain uses TRBV27 and TRBJ2-7; D not certain. This CDR3 has 16 amino acids. Trimming took 3 bases from V and 3 from J, leaving 18 bases between them. Germline V CDR1 and CDR2: MNHEY, SMNVEV (reference sequence). CDR3 sequence reads: CASSLNSQTHLYEQYF. In nucleotides, the CDR3 is TGTGCCAGCAGTTTGAACAGTCAAACCCACCTCTACGAGCAGTACTTC.

The rearrangement uses TRBV28 and TRBJ2-3, with 8 nucleotides matching TRBD2. CDR3 length equals 18 residues. Germline V lookup: CDR1 MDHEN, CDR2 SYDVKM. The CDR3 here is CGSSPHTDLSGIADTQYF. The CDR3 nucleotides are TGTGGCAGTAGTCCTCATACGGATCTTAGCGGGATAGCAGATACGCAGTATTTT.

This chain links TRBV15 with TRBJ1-2, with D perhaps matching TRBD1 (5 bases). Trimming pared 0 bases from V and 6 bases from J, leaving 17 bases between. Germline lookup yields CDR1 LNHNV and CDR2 YYDKDF (reference sequence). The CDR3 totals 16 residues. DNA of the CDR3: TGTGCCACCAGCAGAGATTTGGGCGGGGGAAATCATGGCTACACCTTC. Translation gives CATSRDLGGGNHGYTF.

This clonotype was seen repeatedly, ten times or more. The chain uses TRBV10-3 and TRBJ2-3; the D gene is possibly TRBD2 (7 bases). Between the trimmed V and J ends, which lost 8 bases and 0 bases, there was a span of 12 bases. Germline V lookup: CDR1 ENHRY, CDR2 SYGVKD. The CDR3 runs to 14 residues. CDR3 sequence reads: CAILAGASTDTQYF. In DNA, the CDR3 is TGTGCCATCCTGGCGGGGGCTAGCACAGATACGCAGTATTTT.

Notes on this clonotype: The junction departs from the called germline gene at one end, perhaps through a read error. The chain recombines TRBV20-1 with TRBJ2-1; 8 bases are shared with TRBD2. The CDR3 loop spans 16 amino acids. Per the germline V gene, CDR1 is DFQATT and CDR2 is SNEGSKA (reference sequence). The CDR3 DNA reads as TGCAGTACCCGTTGGCCGAGCGGGAGAGAATACAATGAGCAGCTCTTC. As protein: CSTRWPSGREYNEQLF.

In this sample, this clonotype turned up many times. This rearrangement joins TRBV6-2 or TRBV6-3 to TRBJ2-1, with D unclear. V shed 2 bases and J shed 3 bases, with 11 bases lying between them. This CDR3 spans 15 amino acids. CDR1 and CDR2 (germline): MNHEY, SVGEGT. The CDR3 nucleotides read TGTGCCAGCAGTTACGGGATGTACAACTACAATGAGCAGTTCTTC. Translating gives CASSYGMYNYNEQFF.

This clonotype has a count of ten or more. J is TRBJ2-3 and V is TRBV5-5, with D maybe TRBD2 (5 bases). The CDR3 sequence is 16 residues long. With 4 bases removed from V and 1 base from J, the gap between germline ends came to 16 bases. CDR1 is SGHKS, CDR2 YYEKEE, per germline (reference sequence). CDR3 region: CASSTGGVAGTDTQYF. CDR3 nucleotides: TGTGCCAGCAGCACTGGAGGAGTCGCGGGCACAGATACGCAGTATTTT.

The chain carries TRBV18 and TRBJ2-1; 12 bases are shared with TRBD2. Unmatched junction bases numbered 4, after V lost 2 bases and J lost 8 bases. The CDR3 is 15 amino acids. Per the germline V gene, CDR1 is KGHSH and CDR2 is LQKENI. The CDR3 nucleotides are TGTGCCAGCTCACCAAAGACTAGCGGGAGTTATGAGCAGTTCTTC. Its protein product is CASSPKTSGSYEQFF. Together with reference TRBV18 and TRBJ2-1, the CDR3 gives the full variable domain: NAGVMQNPRHLVRRRGQEARLRCSPMKGHSHVYWYRQLPEEGLKFMVYLQKENIIDESGMPKERFSAEFPKEGPSILRIQQVVRGDSAAYFCASSPKTSGSYEQFFGPGTRLTVL.

Points on this clonotype: A far larger clone lies a single base away; this is likely a read error. This chain joins TRBV7-9 and TRBJ2-3; D tentatively fits TRBD1 or TRBD2 (6 bases each). This CDR3 spans 17 amino acids. Germline CDR1 reads SEHNR; CDR2 reads FQNEAQ (reference sequence). The CDR3 loop is CTSSPRGASRNTDTQYF. Written as DNA, the CDR3 is TGTACCAGCAGCCCTAGGGGGGCTAGTCGAAATACAGATACGCAGTATTTT.

Ten or more counts support this clonotype. The chain is built from TRBV24-1 and TRBJ2-7; D call uncertain. The CDR3 spans 14 residues. The germline CDR1 and CDR2 sequences are KGHDR and SFDVKD. The V end was cut by 4 bases, the J end by 3 bases, with 12 bases between. This CDR3 is CATSDPSANYEQYF. In DNA form, the CDR3 reads TGTGCCACCAGTGACCCGTCAGCGAACTACGAGCAGTACTTC.

CDR3 loop: CASRTSGKGSYNEQFF. CDR3 sequence (DNA): TGTGCCAGCCGGACTAGCGGGAAGGGCTCCTACAATGAGCAGTTCTTC. J is TRBJ2-1 and V is TRBV7-9; TRBD2 agrees at 12 bases. In germline, CDR1 is SEHNR, CDR2 FQNEAQ (reference sequence). The CDR3 length is 16 residues. Germline trimming cut 8 bases from V and 0 bases from J; bases unmatched to any gene: 5.

V and J are TRBV7-2 and TRBJ2-3; 10 bases are a match to TRBD2. This CDR3 has 14 amino acids. The trim removed 4 bases at V and 7 bases at J, leaving 5 bases unmatched. Germline lookup yields CDR1 SGHTA and CDR2 FQGNSA. The CDR3 DNA sequence: TGTGCCAGCAGCTCAGGACTAGCGGCAAATACGCAGTATTTT. The encoded protein is CASSSGLAANTQYF.

This rearrangement joins TRBV20-1 to TRBJ2-7; TRBD1 aligns across 7 bases. Trimming cost V 3 bases and J 7 bases; bases outside gene matches: 6. CDR3 length: 12 amino acids. CDR1 and CDR2 from the germline V gene are DFQATT and SNEGSKA (reference sequence). The CDR3 DNA reads TGCAGTGCTAGTAGACAGGGAAGAGAGCAGTACTTC. Amino acid sequence: CSASRQGREQYF.